Given below is one TCR beta chain in context. The entry originates in a study of blood T cell repertoires in COVID-19. The CDR3 totals 14 residues. The V gene's germline CDR1 is LGHDT and CDR2 YNNKEL (reference sequence). V dropped 4 bases and J dropped 7; count of bases not matched to a gene: 0. Under the authors' procedure: Reference gene primers were amplified, and this amplification served to estimate nucleated cell counts. Using immunoSEQ multiplex PCR, the repertoire was profiled, and TCRdb retains in-frame clones only, with some absent. The DNA gave D and trimming, while V, J and clone size come from that table. The sample lists around 130,000 clones, approximately 80% occurring once.

The chain joins TRBV3-1 (or the pseudogene TRBV3-2) to TRBJ1-6; 11 nucleotides line up with TRBD1. The source material was peripheral blood. The source is a woman aged 55-70 years with acute or convalescent COVID-19. The CDR3 bases are TGTGCCAGCAGCCGGGACAGGGGGAATTCACCCCTCCACTTT. It is translated as CASSRDRGNSPLHF.